A selection of T cell receptor beta chains follows, all from one sample in a study of technical replicates of blood from a handful of donors. TCRdb's table, derived via immunoSEQ multiplex PCR, lists solely in-frame clones and lacks some. The table records about 48,000 clones, approximately 90% of them present only once. Sequenced: PBMCs. Source of these receptors: a human donor in good health. Some clones in this sample may be carry-over from other donors' samples. The CDR3 runs from the conserved cysteine through the conserved F or W. Each record gives: CDR3 length, D gene, V gene, J gene, clone size, CDR3 protein, CDR3 DNA. D genes are given only for firm matches. Some rows have no size entry. The others give once, few or many, or a class for an expanded clone.

>15|TRBD2|TRBV10-3|TRBJ2-7|NA
CAITGGGGRAGEQYF
TGTGCCATCACCGGGGGTGGCGGGAGGGCCGGCGAGCAGTACTTC
>15|NA|TRBV4-3|TRBJ2-7|NA
CASSQDQQGPYEQYF
TGCGCCAGCAGCCAAGATCAACAGGGACCCTACGAGCAGTACTTC
>14|NA|TRBV6-5|TRBJ1-1|NA
CASSYRQANTEAFF
TGTGCCAGCAGTTACCGACAGGCGAACACTGAAGCTTTCTTT
>18|NA|TRBV5-1|TRBJ1-1|NA
CASSFFGGRLRMNTEAFF
TGCGCCAGCAGCTTTTTTGGTGGGCGCCTGCGTATGAACACTGAAGCTTTCTTT
>15|NA|TRBV11-2|TRBJ2-1|NA
CASSLLDLTFNEQFF
TGTGCCAGCAGCTTACTAGACCTCACCTTCAATGAGCAGTTCTTC
>12|NA|TRBV6-6|TRBJ2-5|NA
CASSPDGGTQYF
TGTGCCAGCAGTCCGGACGGGGGGACCCAGTACTTC
>14|TRBD2|TRBV4-2|TRBJ2-1|NA
CASSHGRANNEQFF
TGTGCCAGCAGCCACGGGAGGGCCAACAATGAGCAGTTCTTC
>13|NA|TRBV4-1|TRBJ2-3|NA
CASSQGHTDTQYF
TGCGCCAGCAGCCAAGGTCACACAGATACGCAGTATTTT
>15|NA|TRBV27|TRBJ2-1|NA
CASSFAPSSYNEQFF
TGTGCCAGCAGTTTCGCGCCGAGCTCCTACAATGAGCAGTTCTTC
>12|NA|TRBV29-1|TRBJ1-1|NA
CSVLLRETEAFF
TGCAGCGTTTTACTCAGGGAAACTGAAGCTTTCTTT
>12|NA|TRBV27|TRBJ1-5|NA
CASGAGGQPQHF
TGTGCCAGCGGAGCGGGGGGGCAGCCCCAGCATTTT
>15|TRBD2|TRBV11-3|TRBJ2-3|NA
CASSGSGGNTDTQYF
TGTGCCAGCAGCGGTAGCGGGGGGAACACAGATACGCAGTATTTT
>14|TRBD1|TRBV7-9|TRBJ2-1|NA
CASSPTGTYNEQFF
TGTGCCAGCAGCCCGACAGGGACCTACAATGAGCAGTTCTTC
>17|TRBD1|TRBV7-9|TRBJ2-1|NA
CASSLQTGRHRDNEQFF
TGTGCCAGCAGCTTACAGACAGGGAGACATAGAGACAATGAGCAGTTCTTC
>14|NA|TRBV29-1|TRBJ1-1|NA
CSVDSGNRNTEAFF
TGCAGCGTAGACTCGGGGAATCGGAACACTGAAGCTTTCTTT
>18|TRBD1|TRBV4-3|TRBJ2-2|NA
CASSQTNYRGWNTGELFF
TGCGCCAGCAGCCAAACAAATTACAGGGGGTGGAACACCGGGGAGCTGTTTTTT
>12|NA|TRBV19|TRBJ2-5|NA
CASRQGGETQYF
TGTGCCAGTAGGCAAGGGGGAGAGACCCAGTACTTC
>16|NA|TRBV11-2|TRBJ1-1|NA
CASSFPRGQGGTEAFF
TGTGCCAGCAGCTTCCCCCGTGGGCAGGGCGGCACTGAAGCTTTCTTT
>15|TRBD1|TRBV19|TRBJ1-5|NA
CASSIGTGGNQPQHF
TGTGCCAGTAGTATAGGGACAGGGGGCAATCAGCCCCAGCATTTT
>13|TRBD1|TRBV6-6|TRBJ1-2|NA
CASSLGTGSGYTF
TGTGCCAGCAGCCTCGGGACAGGGAGTGGCTACACCTTC
>15|NA|TRBV5-1|TRBJ1-1|once
CASSSGVGRDTEAFF
TGCGCCAGCAGCTCCGGTGTGGGGAGGGACACTGAAGCTTTCTTT
>13|NA|TRBV19|TRBJ1-1|NA
CASSVGASTEAFF
TGTGCCAGTAGCGTAGGGGCGTCAACTGAAGCTTTCTTT
>14|TRBD2|TRBV2|TRBJ2-5|NA
CASSPAGGRETQYF
TGTGCCAGCAGCCCAGCGGGGGGGCGCGAGACCCAGTACTTC
>17|TRBD2|TRBV7-2|TRBJ2-2|NA
CASSAPLTSGRARELFF
TGTGCCAGCAGCGCACCGCTAACTAGCGGGAGGGCCCGGGAGCTGTTTTTT
>18|TRBD2|TRBV4-2|TRBJ2-7|NA
CASSQGGLAGGHSYEQYF
TGTGCCAGCAGCCAAGGTGGGCTAGCGGGGGGGCACTCCTACGAGCAGTACTTC
>16|NA|TRBV7-2|TRBJ2-4|NA
CASSARRERAKNIQYF
TGTGCCAGCAGCGCCCGCAGGGAACGAGCCAAAAACATTCAGTACTTC
>16|NA|TRBV19|TRBJ1-1|few
CASSIEPVGVRTEAFF
TGTGCCAGTAGTATAGAACCGGTCGGGGTCAGGACTGAAGCTTTCTTT
>16|TRBD1|TRBV13|TRBJ2-4|NA
CASSLAGWQGENIQYF
TGTGCCAGCAGCTTAGCGGGTTGGCAGGGGGAAAACATTCAGTACTTC
>15|TRBD1|TRBV13|TRBJ1-1|many
CASSIEGQGTTEAFF
TGTGCCAGCAGCATAGAGGGACAGGGTACGACTGAAGCTTTCTTT
>16|TRBD2|TRBV15|TRBJ2-3|NA
CATSSFPGGSTDTQYF
TGTGCCACCAGCAGCTTCCCGGGAGGGAGCACAGATACGCAGTATTTT
>15|NA|TRBV4-2|TRBJ1-1|NA
CASSQVGDMNTEAFF
TGTGCCAGCAGCCAAGTAGGGGATATGAACACTGAAGCTTTCTTT
>13|TRBD2|TRBV6-1|TRBJ2-7|NA
CASSREVTYEQYF
TGTGCCAGCAGTCGGGAGGTCACCTACGAGCAGTACTTC
>14|TRBD2|TRBV9|TRBJ2-5|once
CASSVQEGGVTQYF
TGTGCCAGCAGCGTACAAGAGGGAGGGGTGACCCAGTACTTC
>13|TRBD1|TRBV5-6|TRBJ2-7|NA
CASSLGQVDEQYF
TGTGCCAGCAGCCTCGGACAGGTTGACGAGCAGTACTTC
>17|TRBD1|TRBV7-2|TRBJ1-5|NA
CASSFGTGGISGQPQHF
TGTGCCAGCAGCTTCGGGACAGGGGGCATCTCAGGTCAGCCCCAGCATTTT
>17|TRBD2|TRBV4-3|TRBJ2-7|NA
CASSREASGASSYEQYF
TGCGCCAGCAGCCGCGAAGCTAGCGGGGCGAGCTCCTACGAGCAGTACTTC
>15|NA|TRBV6-5|TRBJ2-7|once
CASSSASGPGYEQYF
TGTGCCAGCAGTTCCGCCTCCGGTCCCGGTTACGAGCAGTACTTC
>15|TRBD2|TRBV6-5|TRBJ2-7|NA
CASSLRLAGGIEQYF
TGTGCCAGCAGTTTACGACTAGCGGGAGGGATCGAGCAGTACTTC
>14|TRBD2|TRBV30|TRBJ2-2|NA
CAWRKRGNTGELFF
TGTGCCTGGAGGAAGCGGGGGAACACCGGGGAGCTGTTTTTT
>16|TRBD1|TRBV4-1|TRBJ1-4|NA
CASSQAKTGYNEKLFF
TGCGCCAGCAGCCAAGCCAAGACAGGGTATAATGAAAAACTGTTTTTT
>15|TRBD2|TRBV28|TRBJ2-6|NA
CASSLAGAGANVLTF
TGTGCCAGCAGTTTAGCGGGGGCTGGGGCCAACGTCCTGACTTTC
>15|TRBD1|TRBV6-1|TRBJ2-7|once
CASRPGTGGSYEQYF
TGTGCCAGCAGACCAGGGACAGGCGGATCCTACGAGCAGTACTTC
>17|NA|TRBV2|TRBJ1-3|NA
CASSAGRLRTSGNTIYF
TGTGCCAGCAGTGCTGGCAGGCTACGAACCTCTGGAAACACCATATATTTT
>12|NA|TRBV7-8|TRBJ1-1|NA
CATRGRGTEAFF
TGTGCCACAAGAGGGCGGGGGACTGAAGCTTTCTTT
>13|NA|TRBV6-5|TRBJ2-1|NA
CASSRAYNNEQFF
TGTGCCAGCAGCCGAGCTTATAACAATGAGCAGTTCTTC
>14|NA|TRBV6-5|TRBJ2-1|NA
CASSYVRMSNEQFF
TGTGCCAGCAGTTATGTTAGAATGAGCAATGAGCAGTTCTTC